Shown below are 6 T cell receptor beta chains from a single sample sequenced in a study of regulatory T cells in long-lasting Graves disease. Indicated time point: newly diagnosed GD, antithyroid drugs for less than 3 months. The TCR library used RNA extracted from PBMCs. Arm-PCR with iRepertoire HTBI primers amplified the CDR3 regions for these TCR beta libraries. One entry per CDR3 protein results from TCRdb running MiXCR on the multiplex PCR reads. The profile shows over 400,000 distinct CDR3 sequences, roughly 15% of them singletons. Separately, the same data were catalogued under a study of T cells in Graves' hyperthyroidism and ophthalmopathy.

Sequenced material: peripheral blood mononuclear cells (PBMCs), taken at new diagnosis, from a patient treated with antithyroid drugs. The receptor source for this set is a woman in her forties or fifties with Graves disease.

This clonotype was picked up a small number of times. The chain is built from TRBV5-1 and TRBJ2-3, with 8 bases identical to TRBD2. Looked up from germline, CDR1 is SGHRS and CDR2 is YFSETQ. The ends lost 2 bases at V and 6 bases at J; junction bases unmatched: 5. CDR3 size: 14 residues. CDR3 in DNA: TGCGCCAGCAGCTTTAGTATAGCGGGGGATACGCAGTATTTT. Translating it yields CASSFSIAGDTQYF.

This clonotype was detected only a few times. The chain carries TRBV28 and TRBJ2-1; D may be TRBD2 (5 bases). V lost 1 base to trimming and J lost 6 bases, with 13 bases between them. Germline loops: CDR1 MDHEN, CDR2 SYDVKM. This CDR3 has 15 amino acids. The CDR3 loop reads CASSLSQLVGNEQFF. Written as DNA, the CDR3 is TGTGCCAGCAGTTTATCCCAACTAGTCGGCAATGAGCAGTTCTTC.

The V gene is TRBV6-1, the J gene TRBJ1-5; D is possibly TRBD1 (5 bases). The V and J ends lost 2 bases and 4 bases respectively, with 9 bases between them. The CDR3 loop spans 14 amino acids. The germline CDR1 and CDR2 sequences are MNHNS and SASEGT. CDR3 DNA: TGTGCCAGCAGTGAATACAGGATAAATCAGCCCCAGCATTTT. Its translation: CASSEYRINQPQHF.

This clonotype has more than one count but fewer than ten. The chain links TRBV3-1 to TRBJ2-1, with D perhaps TRBD2 (5 bases). Per the germline V gene, CDR1 is LGHDT and CDR2 is YNNKEL (reference sequence). This CDR3 has 15 amino acids. The germline V and J ends were trimmed by 1 base and 7 bases, with 14 bases remaining between them. In DNA, the CDR3 is TGTGCCAGCAGCCAAGGGGGAGTGACTTTTAATGAGCAGTTCTTC. As protein: CASSQGGVTFNEQFF.

This clonotype was detected ten times or more. The chain carries TRBV6-1 and TRBJ1-5; 7 nucleotides agree with TRBD1. With V trimmed by 2 bases and J by 7 bases, 11 bases remained unmatched. Germline V gives CDR1 MNHNS, CDR2 SASEGT. This CDR3 has 16 residues. The CDR3 nucleotides read TGTGCCAGCAGTGAACAAAGGACAGGAAGGGGCCAGCCCCAGCATTTT. The encoded protein is CASSEQRTGRGQPQHF.

This clonotype was counted only a few times. CDR3 protein: CASSMYWDRPHYEQYF. The CDR3 DNA reads as TGTGCCAGTAGTATGTATTGGGACCGCCCCCACTACGAGCAGTACTTC. This chain joins TRBV19 and TRBJ2-7; D may correspond to TRBD1 or TRBD2 (5 bases each). Germline values: CDR1 LNHDA, CDR2 SQIVND (reference sequence). V shed 3 bases and J shed 3 bases, with 18 bases lying between them. CDR3 length equals 16 residues.